The text below deals with one T cell receptor beta chain. Its antigen is undetermined. The entry originates in a study of regulatory T cells in long-lasting Graves disease. The germline V and J ends were trimmed by 4 bases and 9 bases, with 11 bases remaining between them. Germline V gene lookup returns CDR1 SGHKS and CDR2 YYEKEE (reference sequence). The CDR3 spans 12 residues. Time point in this sample: newly diagnosed GD, antithyroid drugs for less than 3 months. PBMC-extracted RNA yielded the TCR library. Through Arm-PCR of CDR3 regions and iRepertoire HTBI primers, TCR beta libraries were built. One entry per CDR3 protein, called by TCRdb with MiXCR from the multiplex PCR reads. This table has roughly 520,000 distinct CDR3 sequences, 12% appearing once. Findings and limits, study-wide: More public clonotypes were shared by persistent patients (about 3,000) than by new patients (about 1,000).

This sample also appeared in a second study, on T cells in Graves' hyperthyroidism and ophthalmopathy. That source adds: Uncontrolled infection, other autoimmune disease, pregnancy or lactation led to exclusion.

The sequence was obtained from a woman aged 30 to 39 with Graves disease. The rearrangement links TRBV5-5 to TRBJ2-1; unclear D gene. This specimen consisted of peripheral blood mononuclear cells (PBMCs), obtained at new diagnosis, from a patient treated with antithyroid drugs. The CDR3 nucleotides read TGTGCCAGCAGCCCAGACCACTTTGAGCAGTTCTTC. Protein product: CASSPDHFEQFF.